This TCR beta chain was retrieved from a study of intratumoral heterogeneity in liver cancer. General notes on the study: Across the full roughly 15-patient cohort, most patients were male and the median age was about 61 years. RNA-seq, DNA sequencing, TCR-seq and SNP array data from multiple regions of hepatocellular carcinoma specimens were combined in the study to investigate intratumor heterogeneity. Of the approximately 71 multiregional samples collected from around 14 HCC patients in the overall cohort, 45 to 55 were tumoral regions and approximately 20 were adjacent nontumoral regions.

The immunoSEQ assay was used to sequence TCR beta chain CDR3 regions from genomic DNA. Primers annealing to V and J segments amplified rearranged VDJ segments. The authors' pipeline ran thus. The ImmunoSeq Analyzer software was used to compute clonality and richness metrics. To find clones with differing abundance between regions, Fisher's exact test was applied together with a beta-binomial method for extra stringency. The clones in this table, taken by TCRdb from immuneACCESS, are in-frame only. Not every clone is retained; where verified, under half of the shortfall comes from an unresolved V gene, and the cause of the rest is unknown. The V and J calls and clone size are taken from that table; D and trimming were inferred from the DNA. The sample profile shows about 5,900 clones; around two thirds of them were found once. The ten biggest clones cover roughly 20% of the sample. General findings and caveats noted by the study authors: Limitations acknowledged by the authors included a relatively low number of patients and under-sampled representation of tumor-infiltrating lymphocytes.

Every patient had early-stage hepatocellular carcinoma and went to surgical resection without receiving any prior therapy. The sampled areas showed no macroscopic signs of necrosis or hemorrhage. TCR sequencing (ImmunoSeq) was performed on multiple regions from a couple of patients. Frozen tissue samples from resection were taken at least 1 cm away from one another. Samples with the label N were taken from nontumoral liver tissue next to the tumor. The DNeasy blood and tissue kit was used to extract genomic DNA from bulk tissue. A note on this clone: What this receptor recognizes is not known. Qualities for individual bases were not recorded, and no much larger clone is one base off. At the DNA level, this CDR3 is encoded by other sequences in the same sample as well.

V loses 1 base, J loses 5 bases, and the germline ends lie 5 bases apart. As encoded in the germline V gene, CDR1 is MGHDK while CDR2 is SYGVNS. Measured from the cysteine to the phenylalanine, the CDR3 is 12 residues long. The DNA shown is the 36-base CDR3, in frame from base 1. This clonotype was obtained from a man in his sixties or seventies with hepatocellular carcinoma. The sequencing used tumor-adjacent normal tissue, collected before any cancer treatment. The chain links TRBV25-1 with TRBJ1-1, with no D gene named confidently. This receptor has the CDR3 CASSEWGTEAFF. At the DNA level, the sequence is TGTGCCAGCAGTGAATGGGGAACTGAAGCTTTCTTT.